This T cell receptor (beta chain) was recovered during a study of spatial heterogeneity in lung cancer. Study-wide context: Detection consistently captured more beta-chain sequences than alpha-chain sequences. For the average unique TCR and UMI combination, more than eight occurrences appeared in raw reads.

As for time point: blood at routine non-recurrence follow-up after resection. TCRs were sequenced from unsorted whole RNA of tumor, nontumor lung or PBMC. TCRdb fed the 5' RACE reads into MiXCR, producing one record per CDR3 protein. The sample gives under 150,000 distinct CDR3 sequences, 10% to 15% of which show up once; over 15% is in the top ten. Germline CDR1 and CDR2: SGHTA and FQGNSA. Unmatched junction bases numbered 7, after V lost 4 bases and J lost 6 bases. The CDR3 runs 14 residues. The TCR originated in a male donor with early-stage non-small cell lung cancer. The specimen was PBMCs, collected at follow-up. The V gene is TRBV7-2, the J gene TRBJ2-7, with 9 positions matching TRBD1. The CDR3 sequence: CASSSNRGRGEQYF. Written as DNA, the CDR3 is TGTGCCAGCAGCTCTAACAGGGGGCGAGGCGAGCAGTACTTC.